Below are 4 T cell receptor beta chains sequenced from a single sample in a study of blood T cell repertoires in COVID-19. Repertoires were generated with immunoSEQ multiplex PCR, while TCRdb's copy carries only in-frame clones and drops some. The sample has almost 250,000 clones; roughly 85% are singletons. Source material: PBMCs or T cells enriched from blood (not recorded which). These receptor sequences come from a woman between 50 and 59 years old with acute COVID-19.

This clone was seen a single time. This chain uses TRBV7-2 with TRBJ1-6; perhaps TRBD1 as D (6 bases). Germline CDR1 SGHTA, CDR2 FQGNSA. This CDR3 has 13 residues. Deletions cut 1 base from V and 15 bases from J, with 13 bases between. Here the CDR3 DNA reads TGTGCCAGCAGCTTAGGGCAGGGGCTAGGCCTCCACTTT. As protein: CASSLGQGLGLHF.

This clone was counted a few times. The gene calls are TRBV30 and TRBJ2-2, with D possibly being TRBD2 (6 bases). V was trimmed by 1 base and J by 2 bases, leaving 11 bases between them. Germline V gives CDR1 GTSNPN, CDR2 SVGIG (reference sequence). CDR3 length equals 15 residues. DNA for the CDR3: TGTGCCTGGAGTGCCTCCGGGACTAACACCGGGGAGCTGTTTTTT. It specifies CAWSASGTNTGELFF. The full variable domain, its missing parts supplied by reference TRBV30 and TRBJ2-2, is SQTIHQWPATLVQPVGSPLSLECTVEGTSNPNLYWYRQAAGRGLQLLFYSVGIGQISSEVPQNLSASRPQDRQFILSSKKLLLSDSGFYLCAWSASGTNTGELFFGEGSRLTVL.

This clone came up a few times. This chain joins TRBV18 and TRBJ1-1, with D unclear. CDR3 length equals 14 residues. Trimming stripped 5 bases from V and 2 bases from J, with 12 bases between. Germline CDR1 reads KGHSH; CDR2 reads LQKENI. The CDR3 region is CASSSGDRNTEAFF. The DNA of the CDR3 is TGTGCCAGCTCATCGGGAGACCGTAACACTGAAGCTTTCTTT.

The chain uses TRBV7-2 and TRBJ1-4; D not resolved. Germline V gene data show CDR1 as SGHTA and CDR2 as FQGNSA. The CDR3 runs 14 residues. Trimming pared 0 bases from V and 3 bases from J, leaving 5 bases between. Here the CDR3 reads CASSLARPNEKLFF. The CDR3 DNA is TGTGCCAGCAGCTTAGCCAGGCCTAATGAAAAACTGTTTTTT.